The entry below describes one T cell receptor beta chain. This clonotype showed up just a few times. No antigen is known for it. No clone much larger than this one lies a single base away; base qualities are absent. This sample is part of a study of prognosis after radiotherapy for stage I lung cancer (dated by TCRdb to the early 2020s). The study in broad terms: Around 18 stage I NSCLC patients were enrolled in Nanjing, China, between 2018 and January 2019. Every patient was deemed medically inoperable, 12 because of comorbidities and roughly 7 because they refused surgery. For each of the roughly 20 patients, one blood sample was taken before SBRT and one after, so the study sequenced approximately 40 samples in total. On tumor histology, twelve patients had adenocarcinoma and six to eight had squamous cell carcinoma. Using image-guided IMRT or VMAT, SBRT was delivered in 3 to 5 fractions at a biologically effective dose of at least 100 Gy. After SBRT, distant metastases developed in about 20% of the 19 patients at a median of approximately seven months, while the remaining 15 patients had no significant progression. Ages in the cohort of around 14 men and about six women ranged from about 53 to 84 years, with a median of 74. In fourteen patients the disease was a newly diagnosed primary stage I lung tumor, whereas roughly 5 had oligometastatic NSCLC following surgical resection of the primary tumor. Peripheral blood TCR beta repertoires were profiled in stage I NSCLC patients before and after stereotactic body radiotherapy, and the study then linked these repertoires to distant failure. In every patient, SBRT was given without any concurrent therapy. Study-level results and caveats: Tumor specificity of expanded TCR clones was not determined. All reported P values were unadjusted for multiple comparisons. The study was limited by the small cohort and short follow-up, and independent validation of the study findings is required. Post-SBRT Shannon entropy and its change from baseline were lower in patients who developed distant metastases; baseline Shannon entropy was not associated with metastases. Unique TCR clone counts fell after SBRT (median approximately 10,000 before versus fewer than 7,500 after; Wilcoxon paired P=0.011). Differences by metastasis status were reportedly seen in TRBV and TRBJ usage frequencies, involving two V genes at baseline and, after SBRT, roughly nine V genes and two J genes.

Two rounds of multiplex PCR were used to amplify the TCR beta CDR3 region from genomic DNA. In the first round of PCR, primers specific to each TRBV and TRBJ gene were used, and the primer sequences are filed in Chinese patent CN105087789A. Universal primers were used in the second PCR round. The Roche High Pure PCR Template Preparation Kit was used to extract genomic DNA from frozen PBMCs. The libraries underwent paired-end sequencing with 151 bp reads on an Illumina HiSeq 3000. The original methods were these. CutAdapt was used to remove raw reads lacking the multiplex PCR primer sequences. Using PEAR, the high-quality paired reads were merged into contigs. By aligning each contig to reference sequences, MiXCR assigned the TRB V, D and J gene segments to that contig. CDR3 sequences were clustered by base quality and sequence similarity to remove sequencing errors. Diversity was measured as Shannon entropy normalized by the natural log of productive TCR sequence number. To get clonality, Shannon entropy was divided by the natural log of the number of unique clonotypes, and that result was subtracted from one. Progression-free survival cut-offs for repertoire metrics were chosen using the Youden index of ROC curves, with analyses run in R 3.5.3. Using fastp at Q25 and MiXCR, TCRdb reprocessed the public reads and kept productive beta chains. Each CDR3 protein appears once, grouped with its most common genes and DNA. The V and J calls here are based on TCRdb, not the publication. This sample gives approximately 30,000 distinct CDR3 sequences in total; less than 40% of them show up just once. The ten largest clones take up around 10% of the sample.

V is pruned by 5 bases and J by 1 base, leaving 30 bases of the junction without a gene match. From its cysteine to its phenylalanine, the CDR3 spans 24 amino acids. Here the CDR3 DNA is all that survives: 72 bases in frame from base 1. The germline V gene (reference sequence) yields SEHNR for CDR1 and FQNEAQ for CDR2. No patient had a history of other malignancies or prior chemotherapy or radiotherapy, and all had node-negative disease on CT and PET/CT. At each of the two time points, 5.5 to 7.5 milliliters of peripheral venous blood were collected into EDTA tubes. Ficoll-Paque Plus density-gradient centrifugation was used to isolate PBMCs. Right after collection, samples were kept at -80 degrees C until analysis.

Recombination linked TRBV7-9 to TRBJ2-4, with 9 middle bases fitting TRBD2. The sample here was PBMCs, taken before or after stereotactic body radiation therapy (not recorded which). The clonotype was recovered from a donor aged 50 or older with non-small cell lung cancer. CDR3 protein: CASSAAGSIAGEAVPWAAKNIQYF. The DNA sequence is given as TGTGCCAGCAGCGCTGCGGGGTCGATAGCGGGAGAAGCAGTCCCTTGGGCTGCCAAAAACATTCAGTACTTC. Full variable domain (CDR3 extended with the reference TRBV7-9 and TRBJ2-4 proteins): DTGVSQNPRHKITKRGQNVTFRCDPISEHNRLYWYRQTLGQGPEFLTYFQNEAQLEKSRLLSDRFSAERPKGSFSTLEIQRTEQGDSAMYLCASSAAGSIAGEAVPWAAKNIQYFGAGTRLSVL.